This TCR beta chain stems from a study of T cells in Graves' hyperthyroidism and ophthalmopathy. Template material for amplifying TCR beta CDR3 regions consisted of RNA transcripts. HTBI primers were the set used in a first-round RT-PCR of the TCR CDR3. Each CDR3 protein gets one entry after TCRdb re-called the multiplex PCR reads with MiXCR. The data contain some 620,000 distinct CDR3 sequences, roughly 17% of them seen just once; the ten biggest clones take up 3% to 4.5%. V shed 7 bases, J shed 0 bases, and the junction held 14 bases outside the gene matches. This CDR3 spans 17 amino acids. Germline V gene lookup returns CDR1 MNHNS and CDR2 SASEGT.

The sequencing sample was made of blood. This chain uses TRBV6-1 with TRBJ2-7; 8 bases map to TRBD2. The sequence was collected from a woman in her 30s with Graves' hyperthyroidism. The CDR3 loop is CASTSVPRAGASYEQYF. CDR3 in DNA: TGTGCCAGCACCAGTGTCCCCCGAGCGGGAGCCTCCTACGAGCAGTACTTC.